Reported below is one T cell receptor beta chain. The antigen remains unidentified. The record originates from a study of OX40 agonist ivuxolimab in advanced cancers. Whole-study context: People who had prior anti-PD-1, anti-PD-L1 or anti-CTLA-4 therapy could take part, and around 43% had some. Study-wide results and caveats: Some patients without response likewise showed low normalized clonal expansion.

Profiling relied on immunoSEQ multiplex PCR, and the TCRdb table lists in-frame clones only, not all of them. Among about 55,000 clones listed, approximately 86% were seen once. V lost 3 bases, J lost 2 bases, and 13 bases lay in between. The CDR3 is 15 residues long. Germline lookup yields CDR1 MNHNY and CDR2 SVGAGI (reference sequence). Blood specimens came from baseline, cycle 4 day 1, and cycle 7 day 1. The receptor comes from an adult with an advanced solid tumor such as melanoma, head and neck, liver or kidney cancer. This chain connects TRBV6-6 to TRBJ1-2; a possible D gene is TRBD1 (6 bases). Material: CD4+ or CD8+ T cells sorted from blood, obtained in a trial of the OX40 agonist ivuxolimab. The CDR3 is CASSYTRGENYGYTF. For the CDR3, the DNA is TGTGCCAGCAGTTATACCAGGGGTGAGAACTATGGCTACACCTTC.